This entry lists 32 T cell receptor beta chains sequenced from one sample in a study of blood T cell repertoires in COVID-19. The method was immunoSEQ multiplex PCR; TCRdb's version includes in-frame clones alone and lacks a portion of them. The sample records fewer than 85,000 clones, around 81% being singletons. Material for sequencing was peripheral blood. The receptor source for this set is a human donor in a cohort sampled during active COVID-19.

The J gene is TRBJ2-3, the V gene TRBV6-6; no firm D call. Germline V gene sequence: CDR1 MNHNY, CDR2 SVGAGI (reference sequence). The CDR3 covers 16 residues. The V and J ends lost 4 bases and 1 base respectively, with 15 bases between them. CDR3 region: CASSFGSDGGTDTQYF. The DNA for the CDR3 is TGTGCCAGCAGTTTCGGGTCCGACGGAGGCACAGATACGCAGTATTTT.

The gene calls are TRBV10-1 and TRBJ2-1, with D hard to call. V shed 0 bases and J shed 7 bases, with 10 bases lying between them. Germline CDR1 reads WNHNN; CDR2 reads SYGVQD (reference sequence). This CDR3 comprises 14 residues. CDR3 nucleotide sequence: TGCGCCAGCAGTGAGTCGGGCAGCTGGAATGAGCAGTTCTTC. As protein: CASSESGSWNEQFF.

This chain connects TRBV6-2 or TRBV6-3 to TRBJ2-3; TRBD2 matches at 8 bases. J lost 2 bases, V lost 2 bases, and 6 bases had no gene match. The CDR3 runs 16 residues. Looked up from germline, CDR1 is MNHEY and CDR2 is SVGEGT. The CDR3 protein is CASSYGGGGFTDTQYF. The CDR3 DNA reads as TGTGCCAGCAGTTACGGCGGCGGGGGGTTCACAGATACGCAGTATTTT.

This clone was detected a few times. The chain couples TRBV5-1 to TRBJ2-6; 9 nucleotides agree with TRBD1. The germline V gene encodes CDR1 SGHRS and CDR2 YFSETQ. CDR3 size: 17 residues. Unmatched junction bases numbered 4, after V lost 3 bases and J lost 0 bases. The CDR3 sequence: CASSSGQGRSGANVLTF. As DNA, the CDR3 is TGCGCCAGCAGCTCCGGACAGGGGCGCTCTGGGGCCAACGTCCTGACTTTC.

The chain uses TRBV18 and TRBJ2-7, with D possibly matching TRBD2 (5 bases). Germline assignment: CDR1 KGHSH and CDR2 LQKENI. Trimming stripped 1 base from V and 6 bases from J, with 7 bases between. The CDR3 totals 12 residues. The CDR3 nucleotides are TGTGCCAGCTCACCACGCGAGGGCGAGCAGTACTTC. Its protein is CASSPREGEQYF. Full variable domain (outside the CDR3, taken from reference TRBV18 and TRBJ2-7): NAGVMQNPRHLVRRRGQEARLRCSPMKGHSHVYWYRQLPEEGLKFMVYLQKENIIDESGMPKERFSAEFPKEGPSILRIQQVVRGDSAAYFCASSPREGEQYFGPGTRLTVT.

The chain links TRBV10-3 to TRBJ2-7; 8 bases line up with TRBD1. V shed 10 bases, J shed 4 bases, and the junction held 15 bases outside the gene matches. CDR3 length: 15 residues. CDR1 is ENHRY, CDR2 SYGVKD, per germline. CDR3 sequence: CATLNGLQGAYEQYF. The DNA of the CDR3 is TGTGCCACCCTTAACGGGCTGCAGGGGGCTTACGAGCAGTACTTC.

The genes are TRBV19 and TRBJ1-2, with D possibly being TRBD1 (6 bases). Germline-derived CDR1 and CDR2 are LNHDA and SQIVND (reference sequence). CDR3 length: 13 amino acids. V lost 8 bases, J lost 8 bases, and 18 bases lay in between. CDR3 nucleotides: TGTGCCAGTCATGACCGAGACCAGGGGGGCTACACCTTC. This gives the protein CASHDRDQGGYTF.

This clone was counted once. The CDR3 spells CASSLFGQGRSYEQYF. CDR3 sequence (DNA): TGTGCCAGCAGTTTGTTCGGACAGGGGAGGTCCTACGAGCAGTACTTC. V and J are TRBV28 and TRBJ2-7; the match to TRBD1 covers 9 bases. CDR3 length: 16 amino acids. Germline V gives CDR1 MDHEN, CDR2 SYDVKM. Trimming removed 3 bases from V and 1 base from J; junction bases left unmatched: 7.

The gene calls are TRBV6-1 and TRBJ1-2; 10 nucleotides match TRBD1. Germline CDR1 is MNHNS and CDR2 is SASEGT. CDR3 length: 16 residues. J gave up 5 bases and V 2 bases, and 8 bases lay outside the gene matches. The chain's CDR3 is CASSETGQGRGYGYTF. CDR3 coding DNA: TGTGCCAGCAGTGAAACGGGACAGGGGCGCGGTTATGGCTACACCTTC.

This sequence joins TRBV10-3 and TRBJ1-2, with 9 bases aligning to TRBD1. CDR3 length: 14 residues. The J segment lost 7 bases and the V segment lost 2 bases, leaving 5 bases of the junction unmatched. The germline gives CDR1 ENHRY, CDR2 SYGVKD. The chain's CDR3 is CAISEMGQGSGYTF. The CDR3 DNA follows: TGTGCCATCAGTGAGATGGGACAGGGAAGTGGCTACACCTTC.

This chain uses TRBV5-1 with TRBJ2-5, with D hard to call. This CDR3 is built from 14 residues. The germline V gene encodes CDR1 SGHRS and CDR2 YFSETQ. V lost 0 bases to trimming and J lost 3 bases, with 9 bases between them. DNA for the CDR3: TGCGCCAGCAGCTTGGTTGGCGGAGAAGAGACCCAGTACTTC. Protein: CASSLVGGEETQYF.

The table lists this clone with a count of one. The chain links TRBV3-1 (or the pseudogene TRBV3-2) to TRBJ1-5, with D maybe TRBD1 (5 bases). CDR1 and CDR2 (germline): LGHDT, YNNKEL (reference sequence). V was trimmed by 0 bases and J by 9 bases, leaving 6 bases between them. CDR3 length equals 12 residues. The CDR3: CASSQEGRPQHF. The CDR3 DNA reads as TGTGCCAGCAGCCAAGAGGGGCGGCCCCAGCATTTT.

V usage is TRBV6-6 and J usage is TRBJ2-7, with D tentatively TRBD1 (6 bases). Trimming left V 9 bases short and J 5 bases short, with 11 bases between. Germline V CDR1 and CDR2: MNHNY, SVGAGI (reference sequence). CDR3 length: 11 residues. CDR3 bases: TGTGCCAGTAAACAGGGACACGAGCAGTACTTC. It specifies CASKQGHEQYF.

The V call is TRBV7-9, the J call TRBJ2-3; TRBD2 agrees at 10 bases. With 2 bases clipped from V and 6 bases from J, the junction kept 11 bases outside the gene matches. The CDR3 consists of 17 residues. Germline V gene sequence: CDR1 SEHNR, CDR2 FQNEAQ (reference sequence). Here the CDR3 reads CASSLTKRSGGADTQYF. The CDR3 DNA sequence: TGTGCCAGCAGCTTAACCAAAAGGAGCGGGGGGGCGGATACGCAGTATTTT. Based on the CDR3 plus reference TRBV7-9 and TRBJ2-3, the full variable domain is DTGVSQNPRHKITKRGQNVTFRCDPISEHNRLYWYRQTLGQGPEFLTYFQNEAQLEKSRLLSDRFSAERPKGSFSTLEIQRTEQGDSAMYLCASSLTKRSGGADTQYFGPGTRLTVL.

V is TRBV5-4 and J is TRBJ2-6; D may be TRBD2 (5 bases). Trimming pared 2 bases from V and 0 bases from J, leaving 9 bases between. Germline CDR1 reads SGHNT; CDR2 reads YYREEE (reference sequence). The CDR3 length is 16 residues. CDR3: CASSFPGVSGANVLTF. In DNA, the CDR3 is TGTGCCAGCAGCTTCCCCGGGGTCTCTGGGGCCAACGTCCTGACTTTC.

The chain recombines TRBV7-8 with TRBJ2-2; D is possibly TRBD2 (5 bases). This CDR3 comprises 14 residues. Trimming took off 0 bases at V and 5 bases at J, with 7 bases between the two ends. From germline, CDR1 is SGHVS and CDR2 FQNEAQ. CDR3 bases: TGTGCCAGCAGCTTAGCTCCGGGAACCGGGGAGCTGTTTTTT. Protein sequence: CASSLAPGTGELFF.

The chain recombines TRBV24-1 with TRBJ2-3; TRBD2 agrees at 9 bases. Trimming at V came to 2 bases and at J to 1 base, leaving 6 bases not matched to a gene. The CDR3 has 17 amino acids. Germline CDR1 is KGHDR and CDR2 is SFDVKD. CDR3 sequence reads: CATSDSQRLAGTDTQYF. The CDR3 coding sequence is TGTGCCACCAGTGATTCCCAGAGACTAGCGGGCACAGATACGCAGTATTTT.

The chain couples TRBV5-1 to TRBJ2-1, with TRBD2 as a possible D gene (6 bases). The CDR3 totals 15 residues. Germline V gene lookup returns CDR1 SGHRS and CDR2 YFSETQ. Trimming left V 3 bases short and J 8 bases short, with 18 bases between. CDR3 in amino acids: CASSWAGTEYDEQFF. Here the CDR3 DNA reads TGCGCCAGCAGCTGGGCCGGGACTGAATACGATGAGCAGTTCTTC.

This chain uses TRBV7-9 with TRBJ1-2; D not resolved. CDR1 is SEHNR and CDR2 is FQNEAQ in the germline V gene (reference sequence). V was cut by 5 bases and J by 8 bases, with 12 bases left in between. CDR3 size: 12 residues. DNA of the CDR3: TGTGCCAGCAGCACTACGCCGTGGGGCTACACCTTC. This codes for CASSTTPWGYTF.

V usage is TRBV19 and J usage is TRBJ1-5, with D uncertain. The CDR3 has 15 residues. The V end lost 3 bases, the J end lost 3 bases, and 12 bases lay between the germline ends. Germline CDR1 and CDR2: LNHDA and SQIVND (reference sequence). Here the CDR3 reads CASSIWERNNQPQHF. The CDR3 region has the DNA TGTGCCAGTAGTATTTGGGAGCGGAACAATCAGCCCCAGCATTTT.

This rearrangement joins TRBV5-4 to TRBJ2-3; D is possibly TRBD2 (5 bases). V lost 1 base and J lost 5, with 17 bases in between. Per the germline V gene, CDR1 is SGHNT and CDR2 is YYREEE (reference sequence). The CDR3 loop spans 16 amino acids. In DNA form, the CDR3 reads TGTGCCAGCAGCTTGTATGGTAGCGCGACTGTAGATACGCAGTATTTT. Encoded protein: CASSLYGSATVDTQYF.

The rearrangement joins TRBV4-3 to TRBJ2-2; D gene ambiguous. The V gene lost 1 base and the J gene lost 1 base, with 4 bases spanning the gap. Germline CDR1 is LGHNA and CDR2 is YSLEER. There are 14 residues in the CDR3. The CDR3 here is CASSQVKNTGELFF. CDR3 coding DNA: TGCGCCAGCAGCCAAGTTAAGAACACCGGGGAGCTGTTTTTT.

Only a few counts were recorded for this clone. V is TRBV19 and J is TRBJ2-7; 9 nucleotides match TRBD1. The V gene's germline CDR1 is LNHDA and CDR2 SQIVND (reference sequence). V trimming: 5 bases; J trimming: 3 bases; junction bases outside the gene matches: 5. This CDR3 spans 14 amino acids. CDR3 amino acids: CASSLGTGFYEQYF. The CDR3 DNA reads TGTGCCAGTAGTTTGGGGACAGGGTTCTACGAGCAGTACTTC.

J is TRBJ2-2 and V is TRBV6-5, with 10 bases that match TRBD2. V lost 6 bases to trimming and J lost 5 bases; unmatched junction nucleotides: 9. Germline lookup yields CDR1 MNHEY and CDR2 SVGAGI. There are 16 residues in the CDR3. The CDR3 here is CASRYTSGVSTGELFF. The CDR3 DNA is TGTGCCAGCAGATACACTAGCGGGGTTTCGACCGGGGAGCTGTTTTTT.

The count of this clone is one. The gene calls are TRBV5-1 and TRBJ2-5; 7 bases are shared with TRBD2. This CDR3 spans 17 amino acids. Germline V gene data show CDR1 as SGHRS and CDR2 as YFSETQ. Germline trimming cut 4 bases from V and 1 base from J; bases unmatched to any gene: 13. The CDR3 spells CASSGHSRGGSQETQYF. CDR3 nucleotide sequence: TGCGCCAGCAGCGGCCACTCCCGCGGGGGTAGCCAAGAGACCCAGTACTTC.

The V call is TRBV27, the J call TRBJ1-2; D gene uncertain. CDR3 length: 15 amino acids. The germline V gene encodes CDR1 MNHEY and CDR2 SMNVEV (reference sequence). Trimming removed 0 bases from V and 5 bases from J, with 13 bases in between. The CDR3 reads CASSLSPRAGYGYTF. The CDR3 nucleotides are TGTGCCAGCAGTTTATCCCCGAGGGCCGGGTATGGCTACACCTTC.

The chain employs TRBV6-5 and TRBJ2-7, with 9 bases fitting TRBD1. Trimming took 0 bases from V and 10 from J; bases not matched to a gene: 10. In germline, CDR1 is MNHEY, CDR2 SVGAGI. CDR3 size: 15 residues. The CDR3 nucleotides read TGTGCCAGCAGTTACTCTCGGGACAGGGTATCAGGACAGTACTTC. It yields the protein CASSYSRDRVSGQYF.

CDR3 loop: CASRGVRDRVSAQYF. CDR3 DNA sequence: TGTGCCAGCAGAGGAGTCCGGGACAGGGTCTCAGCGCAGTACTTC. The rearrangement uses TRBV2 and TRBJ2-7, with 9 positions matching TRBD1. Germline CDR1 SNHLY, CDR2 FYNNEI. With 6 bases clipped from V and 9 bases from J, the junction kept 15 bases outside the gene matches. This CDR3 comprises 15 residues.

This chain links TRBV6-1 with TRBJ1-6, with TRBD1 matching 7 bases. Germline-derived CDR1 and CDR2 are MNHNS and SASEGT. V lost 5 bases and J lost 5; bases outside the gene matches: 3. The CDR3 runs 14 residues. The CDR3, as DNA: TGTGCCAGCAGTTTCAGGGGGGATAATTCACCCCTCCACTTT. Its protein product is CASSFRGDNSPLHF.

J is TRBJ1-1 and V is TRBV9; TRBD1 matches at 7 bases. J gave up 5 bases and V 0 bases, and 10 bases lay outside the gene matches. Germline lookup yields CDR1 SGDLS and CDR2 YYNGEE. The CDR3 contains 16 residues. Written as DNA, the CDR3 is TGTGCCAGCAGCGTAGGGATAGGGGGCAGGAGGACTGAAGCTTTCTTT. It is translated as CASSVGIGGRRTEAFF.

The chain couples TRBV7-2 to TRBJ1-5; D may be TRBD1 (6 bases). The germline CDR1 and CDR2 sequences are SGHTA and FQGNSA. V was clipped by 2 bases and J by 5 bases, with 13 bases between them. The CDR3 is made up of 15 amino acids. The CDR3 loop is CASSLQFGGYQPQHF. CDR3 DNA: TGTGCCAGCAGCTTACAGTTTGGGGGCTATCAGCCCCAGCATTTT.

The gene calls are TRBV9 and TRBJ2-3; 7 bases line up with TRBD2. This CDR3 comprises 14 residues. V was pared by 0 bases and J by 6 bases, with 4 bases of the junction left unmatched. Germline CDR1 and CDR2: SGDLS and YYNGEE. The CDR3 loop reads CASSVGGGPDTQYF. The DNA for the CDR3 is TGTGCCAGCAGCGTAGGGGGGGGACCCGATACGCAGTATTTT. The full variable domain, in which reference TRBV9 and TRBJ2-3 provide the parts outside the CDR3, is DSGVTQTPKHLITATGQRVTLRCSPRSGDLSVYWYQQSLDQGLQFLIQYYNGEERAKGNILERFSAQQFPDLHSELNLSSLELGDSALYFCASSVGGGPDTQYFGPGTRLTVL.